This entry features one TCR beta chain sequence. Survey-level TCR beta sequencing used the immunoSEQ assay. Data came from immunoSEQ multiplex PCR; TCRdb stores just in-frame clones and leaves some out. Counted here are around 50,000 clones, just over 90% occurring once; the ten biggest clones make up approximately 12%. CDR3 size: 16 residues. Trimming cost V 1 base and J 3 bases, with 13 bases left between them. Germline CDR1 SNHLY, CDR2 FYNNEI. The sample taken for sequencing was PBMCs. The clonotype originates from a man aged 40-49 years with rheumatoid arthritis. This chain joins TRBV2 and TRBJ2-1; D call uncertain. In DNA, the CDR3 is TGTGCCAGCAGTGAAGATTTTAGGGCCTACTACAATGAGCAGTTCTTC. It encodes CASSEDFRAYYNEQFF.